The 15 T cell receptor beta chains in this list originate from one sample, sequenced in a study of blood T cell repertoires in COVID-19 (dated by TCRdb to 2018 to 2020). Library creation used the immunoSEQ multiplex PCR assay. The immuneACCESS repertoire file appears here via TCRdb, limited to in-frame rearrangements. These files lack a portion of the clones; in checked studies, under half of the deficit traces to unresolved V genes, and the cause of the others is not known. Within this sample are some 400,000 clones, with 85% to 90% of them counted one time only. The ten largest account for 6.5% of the sample. Sequenced material: peripheral blood. The receptor source for this set is a young man with active or convalescent COVID-19.

The CDR3 region is CASSIETGDRTDTQYF. In nucleotides, the CDR3 is TGTGCCAGTAGTATAGAAACAGGGGATAGGACAGATACGCAGTATTTT. This chain connects TRBV19 to TRBJ2-3, with TRBD1 matching over 7 bases. V shed 0 bases, J shed 3 bases, and the junction held 6 bases outside the gene matches. The CDR3 is 16 residues long. CDR1 is LNHDA and CDR2 is SQIVND in the germline V gene (reference sequence).

The rearrangement links TRBV7-9 to TRBJ1-5; TRBD1 agrees at 8 bases. V dropped 3 bases and J dropped 3; count of bases not matched to a gene: 4. The CDR3 has 15 amino acids. Per the germline V gene, CDR1 is SEHNR and CDR2 is FQNEAQ (reference sequence). CDR3 sequence: CASSLSGQDNQPQHF. The DNA for the CDR3 is TGTGCCAGCAGCTTGTCGGGACAGGACAATCAGCCCCAGCATTTT.

The chain joins TRBV6-5 to TRBJ1-5, with D tentatively TRBD1 (5 bases). Germline lookup yields CDR1 MNHEY and CDR2 SVGAGI. Trimming stripped 6 bases from V and 3 bases from J, with 15 bases between. The CDR3 is 15 residues long. Here the CDR3 reads CASRDYGAVNQPQHF. In nucleotides, the CDR3 is TGTGCCAGCAGGGATTATGGGGCAGTCAATCAGCCCCAGCATTTT.

The chain uses TRBV12-5 and TRBJ1-2; weak D call: TRBD1 (6 bases). With 5 bases removed from V and 0 bases from J, the gap between germline ends came to 13 bases. Per germline, CDR1 LGHNT and CDR2 FRNRAP. The CDR3 runs 15 residues. The DNA for the CDR3 is TGTGCTAGTGGTCTCACAGGGTTGTCTAACTATGGCTACACCTTC. Its translation: CASGLTGLSNYGYTF.

As DNA, the CDR3 is TGTGCCAGCAGCAAAGGACAGAATGGCTACACCTTC. Amino acids: CASSKGQNGYTF. The chain carries TRBV3-1 (or the pseudogene TRBV3-2) and TRBJ1-2; possible D gene TRBD1, 6 bases. Germline values: CDR1 LGHDT, CDR2 YNNKEL (reference sequence). The CDR3 loop spans 12 amino acids. With 5 bases removed from V and 6 bases from J, the gap between germline ends came to 10 bases.

J is TRBJ1-1 and V is TRBV11-2; D call uncertain. The CDR3 consists of 14 residues. CDR1 and CDR2 from the germline V gene are SGHAT and FQNNGV. The germline V and J ends were trimmed by 2 bases and 1 base, with 8 bases remaining between them. The CDR3 DNA follows: TGTGCCAGCAGCTTATTAGGAGGGAACACTGAAGCTTTCTTT. It yields the protein CASSLLGGNTEAFF.

The chain employs TRBV7-7 and TRBJ2-1, with D uncertain. The CDR3 covers 13 residues. V was shortened by 1 base and J by 5 bases, with 6 bases between the two germline ends. CDR1 is SSHAT, CDR2 FNYEAQ, per germline (reference sequence). CDR3 nucleotides: TGTGCCAGCAGCTTAGTATCCCACAATGAGCAGTTCTTC. Its protein is CASSLVSHNEQFF. The full variable domain, completed using reference TRBV7-7 and TRBJ2-1, is GAGVSQSPRYKVTKRGQDVTLRCDPISSHATLYWYQQALGQGPEFLTYFNYEAQPDKSGLPSDRFSAERPEGSISTLTIQRTEQRDSAMYRCASSLVSHNEQFFGPGTRLTVL.

This rearrangement joins TRBV25-1 to TRBJ1-1; 11 nucleotides agree with TRBD1. Unmatched junction bases numbered 6, after V lost 3 bases and J lost 6 bases. The CDR3 has 15 amino acids. Per germline, CDR1 MGHDK and CDR2 SYGVNS. The DNA of the CDR3 is TGTGCCAGCAGTGACCCGGGACAGGGGGTTGCTGAAGCTTTCTTT. Amino acids: CASSDPGQGVAEAFF.

This chain links TRBV6-5 with TRBJ1-6, with TRBD1 identical over 7 bases. The CDR3 extends over 13 amino acids. Germline V lookup: CDR1 MNHEY, CDR2 SVGAGI. The J segment lost 7 bases and the V segment lost 6 bases, leaving 3 bases of the junction unmatched. The CDR3 coding sequence is TGTGCCAGCAGAAGACAGGGAAATTCACCCCTCCACTTT. Translating it yields CASRRQGNSPLHF.

This clone was seen once. The chain's CDR3 is CASSPRLDREQYF. The CDR3 DNA reads as TGTGCCAGCAGCCCAAGACTAGATCGGGAGCAGTACTTC. This chain uses TRBV7-2 with TRBJ2-7; weak D call: TRBD2 (6 bases). The CDR3 has 13 residues. Germline lookup yields CDR1 SGHTA and CDR2 FQGNSA. With 5 bases removed from V and 7 bases from J, the gap between germline ends came to 15 bases.

The J gene is TRBJ1-2, the V gene TRBV7-9, with a possible D match to TRBD1 (6 bases). CDR3 length: 13 residues. Germline V gene lookup returns CDR1 SEHNR and CDR2 FQNEAQ (reference sequence). V lost 3 bases and J lost 13, with 18 bases in between. The CDR3 spells CASSFSYTDRSTF. The CDR3 bases are TGTGCCAGCAGCTTTTCTTATACAGACAGGTCCACCTTC.

This clone occurred once. The chain is built from TRBV7-3 and TRBJ2-2; weak D call: TRBD1 (6 bases). The germline V gene encodes CDR1 SGHTA and CDR2 FQGTGA. Trimming removed 5 bases from V and 4 bases from J, with 11 bases in between. The CDR3 contains 14 residues. The CDR3 protein is CASSPGQSTGELFF. In DNA form, the CDR3 reads TGTGCCAGCAGCCCAGGACAGTCCACCGGGGAGCTGTTTTTT. Drawing the rest from reference TRBV7-3 and TRBJ2-2, the complete variable domain is GAGVSQTPSNKVTEKGKYVELRCDPISGHTALYWYRQSLGQGPEFLIYFQGTGAADDSGLPNDRFFAVRPEGSVSTLKIQRTERGDSAVYLCASSPGQSTGELFFGEGSRLTVL.

This clone was detected once. The chain recombines TRBV25-1 with TRBJ1-1; perhaps TRBD1 as D (5 bases). V dropped 6 bases and J dropped 7 bases, with 15 bases sitting between them. Germline V gene sequence: CDR1 MGHDK, CDR2 SYGVNS. The CDR3 sequence is 13 residues long. The CDR3 nucleotides read TGTGCCAGCAGCCGACTAGAGGGGCGTGAAGCTTTCTTT. Translated, it gives CASSRLEGREAFF.

This clone was seen more than once but under ten times. The chain employs TRBV6-4 and TRBJ2-3; possible D gene TRBD1, 5 bases. This CDR3 spans 13 amino acids. V was pared by 2 bases and J by 3 bases, with 6 bases between. Germline values: CDR1 MRHNA, CDR2 SNTAGT. The CDR3 DNA sequence: TGTGCCAGCAGTGACAAGGGGACAGATACGCAGTATTTT. This sequence encodes CASSDKGTDTQYF.

V and J are TRBV6-2 or TRBV6-3 and TRBJ2-7; a weak D match, TRBD2 (5 bases). The CDR3 is 15 residues long. Germline CDR1 MNHEY, CDR2 SVGEGT. V was shortened by 4 bases and J by 4 bases, with 17 bases between the two germline ends. CDR3 region: CASSSLRTSPYEQYF. CDR3 sequence (DNA): TGTGCCAGCAGTTCTCTGAGGACTTCCCCATACGAGCAGTACTTC.